A selection of T cell receptor beta chains follows, all from one sample in a study of blood T cell repertoires in COVID-19. The method was immunoSEQ multiplex PCR; TCRdb's version includes in-frame clones alone and lacks a portion of them. The data contain about 300,000 clones, less than 90% of them singletons. Sequencing was carried out using peripheral blood. The source is a human donor in a cohort sampled during active COVID-19. CDR3s include the opening cysteine and the closing phenylalanine or tryptophan. Each record gives: D gene, clone size, V gene, J gene, CDR3 protein, CDR3 DNA. D genes are given only for firm matches. A clone size is listed for some rows: how often the clone was seen (once, few, many), or a class if it is expanded.

TRBD1	NA	TRBV18	TRBJ1-4	CASSAGQNEKLFF	TGTGCCAGCTCAGCGGGACAGAATGAAAAACTGTTTTTT
TRBD1	NA	TRBV23-1	TRBJ1-6	CASSQKGGQPPTGPCLHNSPLHF	TGCGCCAGCAGTCAAAAAGGGGGACAGCCGCCAACTGGACCCTGCCTACATAATTCACCCCTCCACTTT
TRBD2	NA	TRBV29-1	TRBJ2-1	CSVRAGDGGWYEQFF	TGCAGCGTTCGAGCGGGAGACGGAGGGTGGTATGAGCAGTTCTTC
NA	NA	TRBV11-2	TRBJ2-1	CASSLGGTQSYNEQFF	TGTGCCAGCAGCTTGGGCGGGACTCAGTCCTACAATGAGCAGTTCTTC
TRBD1	NA	TRBV30	TRBJ1-1	CAWSTGAPGAFF	TGTGCCTGGAGTACAGGGGCCCCGGGAGCTTTCTTT
NA	NA	TRBV11-2	TRBJ2-3	CASSSGSVSTDTQYF	TGTGCCAGCAGCTCTGGAAGCGTTTCCACAGATACGCAGTATTTT
TRBD2	NA	TRBV3-1/TRBV3-2	TRBJ2-7	CASSQAGAGGGEQYF	TGTGCCAGCAGCCAAGCCGGAGCGGGGGGAGGCGAGCAGTACTTC
NA	few	TRBV3-1/TRBV3-2	TRBJ2-1	CASSQVPGGYNEQFF	TGTGCCAGCAGCCAAGTCCCCGGGGGCTACAATGAGCAGTTCTTC
NA	NA	TRBV15	TRBJ2-7	CATSRGESSYEQYF	TGTGCCACCAGCAGAGGCGAGAGCTCCTACGAGCAGTACTTC
TRBD1	NA	TRBV7-8	TRBJ2-3	CASSPGTGGRTDTQYF	TGTGCCAGCAGCCCAGGGACAGGGGGTCGAACAGATACGCAGTATTTT
NA	few	TRBV2	TRBJ2-1	CASSVGNRGQFF	TGTGCCAGCAGTGTTGGAAACCGAGGGCAGTTCTTC
NA	NA	TRBV6-5	TRBJ1-3	CASRSRDSSGNTIYF	TGTGCCAGCAGGAGCCGGGATAGCTCTGGAAACACCATATATTTT
NA	NA	TRBV18	TRBJ1-2	CASSPGTTANYGYTF	TGTGCCAGCTCACCAGGGACAACTGCTAACTATGGCTACACCTTC
NA	once	TRBV19	TRBJ2-7	CATHPRNRPYEQYF	TGTGCCACTCACCCTCGAAACAGGCCCTACGAGCAGTACTTC
TRBD1	once	TRBV7-6	TRBJ2-3	CASSHKGRDRLSTDTQYF	TGTGCCAGCAGCCACAAGGGTAGGGACAGGCTTAGCACAGATACGCAGTATTTT
NA	NA	TRBV9	TRBJ2-7	CASSVGYGSLYEQYF	TGTGCCAGCAGCGTAGGTTACGGGAGCCTCTACGAGCAGTACTTC
NA	NA	TRBV6-5	TRBJ1-1	CASSTRKPYEAFF	TGTGCCAGCAGTACGCGCAAACCCTATGAAGCTTTCTTT
TRBD2	NA	TRBV12-3/TRBV12-4	TRBJ2-1	CASSPGLGNEQFF	TGTGCCAGCAGCCCCGGACTAGGCAATGAGCAGTTCTTC
TRBD2	NA	TRBV18	TRBJ2-5	CASSPLLSLAGGEETQYF	TGTGCCAGCTCACCATTGCTCTCCTTAGCGGGAGGGGAAGAGACCCAGTACTTC
TRBD2	NA	TRBV2	TRBJ2-7	CASRRGTSGGGQYF	TGTGCCAGCAGGAGAGGGACTAGCGGCGGGGGGCAGTACTTC
NA	NA	TRBV20-1	TRBJ2-5	CSAPVSETQYF	TGCAGTGCCCCGGTATCCGAGACCCAGTACTTC
TRBD2	NA	TRBV3-1/TRBV3-2	TRBJ2-1	CASSPLMTSGRDSYNEQFF	TGTGCCAGCAGCCCCCTCATGACTAGCGGGAGAGACTCCTACAATGAGCAGTTCTTC
NA	NA	TRBV27	TRBJ2-1	CASSHSSYNEQFF	TGTGCCAGCAGCCACAGCTCCTACAATGAGCAGTTCTTC
NA	NA	TRBV25-1	TRBJ2-7	CASSDLYEQYF	TGTGCCAGCAGTGATCTCTACGAGCAGTACTTC
NA	NA	TRBV6-5	TRBJ1-2	CASSPPAGSGYTF	TGTGCCAGCAGTCCTCCCGCAGGGTCCGGCTACACCTTC
NA	NA	TRBV6-1	TRBJ2-3	CASSKAGFIGDTDTQYF	TGTGCCAGCAGTAAAGCAGGGTTCATAGGGGACACAGATACGCAGTATTTT